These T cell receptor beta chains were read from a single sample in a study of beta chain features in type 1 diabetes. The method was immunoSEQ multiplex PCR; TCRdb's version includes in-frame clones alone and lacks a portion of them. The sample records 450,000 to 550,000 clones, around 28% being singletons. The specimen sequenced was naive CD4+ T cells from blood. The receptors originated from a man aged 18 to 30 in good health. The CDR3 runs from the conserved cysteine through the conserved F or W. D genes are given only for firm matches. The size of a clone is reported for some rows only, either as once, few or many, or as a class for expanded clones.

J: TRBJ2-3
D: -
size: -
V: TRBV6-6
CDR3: CASTIAAGYTDTQYF
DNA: TGTGCCAGCACCATCGCCGCGGGATACACAGATACGCAGTATTTT

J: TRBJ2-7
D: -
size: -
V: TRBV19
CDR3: CASTRDLSSYEQYF
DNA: TGTGCCAGTACGAGGGACCTGAGCTCCTACGAGCAGTACTTC

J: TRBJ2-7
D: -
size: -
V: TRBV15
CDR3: CATSRHPGSYEQYF
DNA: TGTGCCACCAGCAGACATCCCGGGTCCTACGAGCAGTACTTC

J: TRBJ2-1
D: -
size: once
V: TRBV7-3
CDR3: CASSLTRSRNEQFF
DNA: TGTGCCAGCAGCTTAACCCGAAGCAGGAATGAGCAGTTCTTC

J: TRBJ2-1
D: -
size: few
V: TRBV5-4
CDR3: CASSPDILGEQFF
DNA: TGTGCCAGCAGCCCAGACATCTTAGGGGAGCAGTTCTTC

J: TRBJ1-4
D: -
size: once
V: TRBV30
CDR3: CAWLRQAATNEKLFF
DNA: TGTGCCTGGCTCCGACAGGCCGCAACTAATGAAAAACTGTTTTTT

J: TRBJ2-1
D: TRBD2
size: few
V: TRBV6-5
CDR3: CASSPSGRGYNEQFF
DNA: TGTGCCAGCAGCCCTAGCGGGAGAGGCTACAATGAGCAGTTCTTC

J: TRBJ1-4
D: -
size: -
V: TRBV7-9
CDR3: CASSLERGSDEKLFF
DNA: TGTGCCAGCAGCTTAGAGAGGGGGTCGGATGAAAAACTGTTTTTT

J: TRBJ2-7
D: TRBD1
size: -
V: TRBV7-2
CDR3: CASSGRTGASYEQYF
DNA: TGTGCCAGCAGCGGGAGGACAGGGGCATCCTACGAGCAGTACTTC

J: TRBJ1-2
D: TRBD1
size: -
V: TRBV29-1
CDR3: CSVAQGATGGYTF
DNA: TGCAGCGTCGCACAGGGGGCTACGGGTGGCTACACCTTC

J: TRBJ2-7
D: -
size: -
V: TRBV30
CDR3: CAWSVKTDYEQYF
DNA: TGTGCCTGGAGTGTTAAAACAGACTACGAGCAGTACTTC

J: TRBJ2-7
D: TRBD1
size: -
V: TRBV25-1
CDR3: CASSDSGQWVKEQYF
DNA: TGTGCCAGCAGTGATTCGGGACAGTGGGTTAAGGAGCAGTACTTC

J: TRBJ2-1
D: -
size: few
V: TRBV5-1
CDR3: CASSLDRVYEQFF
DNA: TGCGCCAGCAGCTTGGACAGGGTGTATGAGCAGTTCTTC

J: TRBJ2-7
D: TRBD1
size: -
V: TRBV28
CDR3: CASSLRGQGRIHYEQYF
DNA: TGTGCCAGCAGTTTAAGGGGACAGGGGCGCATACACTACGAGCAGTACTTC

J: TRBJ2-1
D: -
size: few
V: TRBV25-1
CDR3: CASSVQFSEQFF
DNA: TGTGCCAGCAGTGTGCAGTTTAGTGAGCAGTTCTTC

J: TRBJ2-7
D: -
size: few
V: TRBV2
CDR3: CASSARRQEQYF
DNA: TGTGCCAGCAGTGCCCGACGCCAAGAGCAGTACTTC

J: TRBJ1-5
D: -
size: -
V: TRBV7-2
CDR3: CASSPSGGQPQHF
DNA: TGTGCCAGCAGCCCCAGTGGAGGGCAGCCCCAGCATTTT

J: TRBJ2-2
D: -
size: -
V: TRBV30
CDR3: CAWRPDRNTGELFF
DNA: TGTGCCTGGAGACCCGACAGGAACACCGGGGAGCTGTTTTTT

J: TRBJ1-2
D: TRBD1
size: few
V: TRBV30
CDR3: CAWSVWGQYGYTF
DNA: TGTGCCTGGAGTGTATGGGGACAGTATGGCTACACCTTC

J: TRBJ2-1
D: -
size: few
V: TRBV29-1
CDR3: CSVEGFFF
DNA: TGCAGCGTTGAAGGTTTCTTCTTC

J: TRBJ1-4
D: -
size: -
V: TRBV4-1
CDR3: CASSQGLVVPSREKLFF
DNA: TGCGCCAGCAGCCAAGGATTGGTGGTTCCCAGCAGGGAAAAACTGTTTTTT

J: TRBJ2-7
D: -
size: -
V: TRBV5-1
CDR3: CASSLLPGSEQYF
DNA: TGCGCCAGCAGCTTGTTACCCGGATCCGAGCAGTACTTC

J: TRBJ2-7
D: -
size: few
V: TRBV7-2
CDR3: CASSLAGVVQYF
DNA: TGTGCCAGCAGCTTAGCGGGGGTAGTGCAGTACTTC

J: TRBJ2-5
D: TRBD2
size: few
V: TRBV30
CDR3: CAWSPPGGGLTYQETQYF
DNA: TGTGCCTGGAGTCCCCCCGGCGGGGGTCTAACGTACCAAGAGACCCAGTACTTC

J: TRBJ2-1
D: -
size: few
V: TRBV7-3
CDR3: CASSLTSGAYNEQFF
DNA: TGTGCCAGCAGCTTAACTAGCGGAGCCTACAATGAGCAGTTCTTC

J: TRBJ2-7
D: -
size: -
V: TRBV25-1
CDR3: CASQARPFHEQYF
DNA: TGTGCCAGCCAGGCAAGGCCCTTTCATGAGCAGTACTTC

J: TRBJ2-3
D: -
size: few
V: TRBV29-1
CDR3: CSARPGPLTDTQYF
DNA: TGCAGTGCCCGACCTGGACCCCTCACAGATACGCAGTATTTT

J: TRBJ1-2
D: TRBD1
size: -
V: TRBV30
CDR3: CAWSVSGGSYGYTF
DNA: TGTGCCTGGAGTGTATCAGGGGGAAGCTATGGCTACACCTTC

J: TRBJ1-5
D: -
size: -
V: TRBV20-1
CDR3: CSGGGNQPQHF
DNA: TGCAGTGGGGGGGGCAATCAGCCCCAGCATTTT

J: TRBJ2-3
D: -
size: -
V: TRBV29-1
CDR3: CSVGTDTQYF
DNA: TGCAGCGTTGGAACAGATACGCAGTATTTT

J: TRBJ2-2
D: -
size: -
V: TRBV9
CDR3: CASSVDMTGNTGELFF
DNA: TGTGCCAGCAGCGTAGATATGACCGGGAACACCGGGGAGCTGTTTTTT